This passage covers 20 T cell receptor beta chains from one sample sequenced in a study of vaccination and CD4 T cells after COVID-19. The Oncomine TCR Beta short-read assay sequenced DNA from cultured CD4+ T cells. From the PCR reads, TCRdb called clonotypes with MiXCR, one entry per CDR3 protein. The repertoire holds around 6,100 distinct CDR3 sequences, with around 43% as singletons. The treatment here: roughly 10-day PBMC culture with coronavirus spike peptide pools or control peptides (ViraFEST assay). The collection of CD4+ T cells from the unexposed donor took place before the COVID-19 pandemic (2011-2018). Their target antigens are unknown. Sequencing was carried out using CD4+ T cells from blood, cultured in vitro. The receptors were gathered from a human donor in good health.

As to this clonotype: Compared with germline, one end of the junction differs, possibly owing to a read error. This sequence joins TRBV7-7 and TRBJ2-7; D could derive from TRBD1 or TRBD2 (6 bases each). The CDR3 contains 15 residues. Per the germline V gene, CDR1 is SSHAT and CDR2 is FNYEAQ (reference sequence). The CDR3 is CASSTGPGASYEQYF. CDR3 sequence (DNA): TGTGCTAGCAGCACAGGCCCGGGGGCCAGCTACGAGCAGTACTTC.

Concerning this clonotype itself: Mismatch with germline at one junction end may stem from a read error. This chain joins TRBV5-6 and TRBJ1-1, with 7 bases lining up with TRBD1. This CDR3 is 14 amino acids long. From germline, CDR1 is SGHDT and CDR2 YYEEEE. CDR3 bases: TGTGCCAGCAACTTGACAGGGTCGCGCACTGAAGCTTTCTTT. Translating it yields CASNLTGSRTEAFF.

The chain has TRBV25-1 and TRBJ2-7, with TRBD2 matching over 9 bases. Germline V gene sequence: CDR1 MGHDK, CDR2 SYGVNS. The CDR3 runs 15 residues. The junction had 3 bases not matched to a gene; V was cut back by 1 base and J by 2 bases. The CDR3 nucleotides read TGTGCCAGCAGTGAATCAGTAGCGGGGGCCTACGAGCAGTACTTC. Its translation: CASSESVAGAYEQYF.

The CDR3 sequence: CASSENSKNEKLFF. The CDR3 coding sequence is TGCGCCAGCAGTGAAAACAGTAAGAATGAAAAACTGTTTTTT. The V gene is TRBV10-2, the J gene TRBJ1-4; D ambiguous. CDR1 WSHSY and CDR2 SAAADI come from the germline V gene. The CDR3 spans 14 residues. The germline V and J ends were trimmed by 3 bases and 5 bases, with 10 bases remaining between them.

V is TRBV7-8 and J is TRBJ2-3; D is uncertain. Germline-derived CDR1 and CDR2 are SGHVS and FQNEAQ. The germline V and J ends were trimmed by 4 bases and 5 bases, with 19 bases remaining between them. This CDR3 comprises 16 residues. The CDR3 sequence is CASSYVPQTPGDTQYF. Here the CDR3 DNA reads TGTGCCAGCAGCTACGTCCCCCAAACGCCGGGAGATACGCAGTATTTT.

The V call is TRBV6-4, the J call TRBJ2-6; possibly TRBD1 for D (6 bases). Per the germline V gene, CDR1 is MRHNA and CDR2 is SNTAGT. The CDR3 is 16 residues long. V lost 0 bases and J lost 0, with 6 bases in between. Written as DNA, the CDR3 is TGTGCCAGCAGTGACTCAGGGGGCTCTGGGGCCAACGTCCTGACTTTC. It specifies CASSDSGGSGANVLTF.

This chain links TRBV6-1 with TRBJ2-3, with 11 bases identical to TRBD2. The V gene's germline CDR1 is MNHNS and CDR2 SASEGT. The CDR3 extends over 15 amino acids. V was clipped by 7 bases and J by 4 bases; unmatched bases: 7. CDR3 loop: CASIPTSGEADTQYF. The CDR3 DNA is TGTGCCAGCATCCCGACTAGCGGGGAGGCAGATACGCAGTATTTT.

This clonotype came up a few times. V gene TRBV5-1 combines with J gene TRBJ2-7; TRBD1 aligns across 10 bases. This CDR3 spans 14 amino acids. CDR1 is SGHRS and CDR2 is YFSETQ in the germline V gene. V trimming: 8 bases; J trimming: 6 bases; junction bases outside the gene matches: 11. The CDR3 DNA reads as TGCGCCAGTGAGTTAGGGACAGGGGCAGGCGAGCAGTACTTC. Its protein product is CASELGTGAGEQYF.

V usage is TRBV2 and J usage is TRBJ2-3; no reliable D call. The CDR3 has 14 amino acids. Germline V gene sequence: CDR1 SNHLY, CDR2 FYNNEI. Trimming cost V 4 bases and J 2 bases, with 10 bases left between them. CDR3 coding DNA: TGTGCCAGCAGTGCCGGGTTACCCACAGATACGCAGTATTTT. It encodes CASSAGLPTDTQYF.

The V gene is TRBV19, the J gene TRBJ1-1, with no clear D. Trimming removed 7 bases from V and 4 bases from J, with 10 bases in between. The CDR3 spans 12 residues. The germline V gene encodes CDR1 LNHDA and CDR2 SQIVND (reference sequence). CDR3 sequence: CASNWVGTEAFF. In DNA, the CDR3 is TGTGCCAGTAATTGGGTGGGCACTGAAGCTTTCTTT. The entire variable domain, with the rest obtained from reference TRBV19 and TRBJ1-1, is as follows: DGGITQSPKYLFRKEGQNVTLSCEQNLNHDAMYWYRQDPGQGLRLIYYSQIVNDFQKGDIAEGYSVSREKKESFPLTVTSAQKNPTAFYLCASNWVGTEAFFGQGTRLTVV.

This clonotype appeared a single time. The chain joins TRBV12-3 or TRBV12-4 to TRBJ1-1; tentatively, D is TRBD1 (5 bases). With 1 base removed from V and 6 bases from J, the gap between germline ends came to 12 bases. The CDR3 extends over 14 amino acids. The CDR3 reads CASSLDGGTSEAFF. The CDR3 DNA is TGTGCCAGCAGTTTAGATGGGGGGACTTCTGAAGCTTTCTTT.

The chain is built from TRBV7-7 and TRBJ2-2; D uncertain. Looked up from germline, CDR1 is SSHAT and CDR2 is FNYEAQ (reference sequence). This CDR3 is built from 14 residues. Trimming took off 3 bases at V and 3 bases at J, with 8 bases between the two ends. The CDR3 here is CASSLELYTGELFF. CDR3 bases: TGTGCCAGCAGCTTGGAACTCTACACCGGGGAGCTGTTTTTT.

By sample fraction, this clonotype is medium-sized. The chain's CDR3 is CASSNRAPNYGYTF. The CDR3, as DNA: TGTGCCAGTAGTAACAGAGCCCCTAACTATGGCTACACCTTC. The chain employs TRBV19 and TRBJ1-2; D call uncertain. This CDR3 comprises 14 residues. Trimming left V 4 bases short and J 0 bases short, with 9 bases between. CDR1 and CDR2 from the germline V gene are LNHDA and SQIVND (reference sequence).

The chain couples TRBV6-5 to TRBJ1-5, with D uncertain. V lost 4 bases and J lost 2, with 12 bases in between. The CDR3 sequence is 15 residues long. CDR1 is MNHEY, CDR2 SVGAGI, per germline. CDR3 residues: CASSSIAGGNQPQHF. The CDR3 nucleotides read TGTGCCAGCAGTTCCATAGCCGGCGGCAATCAGCCCCAGCATTTT.

The chain couples TRBV6-1 to TRBJ1-5, with 8 bases fitting TRBD1. CDR1 and CDR2 (germline): MNHNS, SASEGT. CDR3 length equals 14 residues. V lost 6 bases, J lost 8 bases, and 9 bases stayed unmatched. The CDR3 region has the DNA TGTGCCAGCAGGGAACAGGGGGGCGTAGAGCCCCAGCATTTT. Residues: CASREQGGVEPQHF.

V is TRBV7-2 and J is TRBJ1-1, with a possible D match to TRBD1 (5 bases). Per germline, CDR1 SGHTA and CDR2 FQGNSA. V lost 1 base, J lost 6 bases, and 15 bases lay in between. The CDR3 contains 15 residues. As DNA, the CDR3 is TGTGCCAGCAGCTTAGTTGTGGGGGAAGGGTCTGAAGCTTTCTTT. Residues: CASSLVVGEGSEAFF.

J is TRBJ1-1 and V is TRBV18, with no clear D. CDR1 and CDR2 (germline): KGHSH, LQKENI. The CDR3 totals 13 residues. The V and J ends lost 4 bases and 4 bases respectively, with 10 bases between them. The CDR3 DNA reads as TGTGCCAGCTCACTCCATAGGGCCACTGAAGCTTTCTTT. Translation: CASSLHRATEAFF.

The chain employs TRBV6-1 and TRBJ2-7, with D unclear. The CDR3 is 12 amino acids. Trimming removed 6 bases from V and 11 bases from J, with 17 bases in between. Germline V gene data show CDR1 as MNHNS and CDR2 as SASEGT. DNA for the CDR3: TGTGCCAGCAGGGTTGCAAATGCTCCCAAGTACTTC. It is translated as CASRVANAPKYF.

The gene calls are TRBV10-2 and TRBJ1-6; the D is unclear. The CDR3 consists of 13 residues. The V gene lost 9 bases and the J gene lost 1 base, with 7 bases spanning the gap. From germline, CDR1 is WSHSY and CDR2 SAAADI. CDR3 in DNA: TGCGCCAGGTACTTTTCCTATAATTCACCCCTCCACTTT. This codes for CARYFSYNSPLHF.

The CDR3 bases are TGTGCCAGCAGCTATAGCGGGGCCACAGATACGCAGTATTTT. Protein: CASSYSGATDTQYF. The chain carries TRBV7-3 and TRBJ2-3; 8 bases line up with TRBD2. V was pared by 4 bases and J by 2 bases, with 2 bases of the junction left unmatched. CDR3 size: 14 residues. Germline CDR1 SGHTA, CDR2 FQGTGA.